A single sample gave rise to the 30 T cell receptor beta chains below, sequenced in a study of T cell responses to AZD1222 COVID-19 vaccine. The method was immunoSEQ multiplex PCR; TCRdb's version includes in-frame clones alone and lacks a portion of them. The sample consists of around 200,000 clones, 70% to 90% of them appearing once. Sequenced material: peripheral blood, taken 28 days after the second AZD1222 dose. The receptors were gathered from an adult who received the AZD1222 COVID-19 vaccine.

CDR3 in DNA: TGCGCCAGCAGCCAACCGGGACAGGGCCGCGAGCAGTACTTC. This encodes CASSQPGQGREQYF. This chain uses TRBV4-1 with TRBJ2-7, with 9 bases lining up with TRBD1. CDR3 length equals 14 residues. Losses at the gene ends were 2 bases for V and 6 bases for J; bases not matched to a gene: 5. Germline V gene lookup returns CDR1 MGHRA and CDR2 YSYEKL.

The chain is built from TRBV11-2 and TRBJ2-4, with a tentative D call TRBD1 (6 bases). The CDR3 sequence is 14 residues long. CDR1 and CDR2 from the germline V gene are SGHAT and FQNNGV. Trimming stripped 5 bases from V and 4 bases from J, with 12 bases between. The CDR3 region has the DNA TGTGCCAGCAGCCCCCAGGGGTCAAAAAACATTCAGTACTTC. Translating it yields CASSPQGSKNIQYF.

The sample holds a few counts of this clone. This chain links TRBV5-4 with TRBJ1-1, with 7 bases that match TRBD1. Looked up from germline, CDR1 is SGHNT and CDR2 is YYREEE (reference sequence). The CDR3 is made up of 15 amino acids. V gave up 4 bases and J gave up 5 bases; unmatched junction bases: 11. The CDR3 coding sequence is TGTGCCAGCAGCCCGCCAGGGGGGCGGCGGACTGAAGCTTTCTTT. Translation: CASSPPGGRRTEAFF.

This clone was seen a handful of times. The CDR3 region is CASRGTPGGYTF. The DNA for the CDR3 is TGTGCCAGCAGGGGGACTCCCGGCGGCTACACCTTC. This chain uses TRBV12-3 or TRBV12-4 with TRBJ1-2; D may be TRBD1 (5 bases). V gave up 6 bases and J gave up 8 bases, with 13 bases separating them. The CDR3 length is 12 residues.

The rearrangement uses TRBV7-2 and TRBJ2-7; possibly TRBD1 for D (6 bases). Trimming took 0 bases from V and 4 from J, leaving 16 bases between them. CDR3 length: 16 residues. Per germline, CDR1 SGHTA and CDR2 FQGNSA. The CDR3 protein is CASSLALAGDLYEQYF. The CDR3 DNA follows: TGTGCCAGCAGCTTAGCGCTTGCAGGGGACCTATACGAGCAGTACTTC.

The rearrangement uses TRBV21-1 and TRBJ2-3; TRBD2 reflects the table's D call only, with no check against the DNA. TRBV21-1 is described as a pseudogene. The CDR3 sequence is 14 residues long. CDR3 region: CASSKAGGADTQYF. The CDR3 DNA sequence: TGTGCCAGCAGCAAAGCAGGGGGGGCAGATACGCAGTATTTT.

The rearrangement joins TRBV7-9 to TRBJ2-3; 12 bases match TRBD1. The CDR3 covers 16 residues. The junction had 7 bases not matched to a gene; V was cut back by 1 base and J by 8 bases. The germline V gene encodes CDR1 SEHNR and CDR2 FQNEAQ (reference sequence). Here the CDR3 DNA reads TGTGCCAGCAGCTTAGGGGACAGGGGGCCCCCAGCTACGCAGTATTTT. Translating gives CASSLGDRGPPATQYF.

V usage is TRBV12-3 or TRBV12-4 and J usage is TRBJ1-5; the D is unclear. The V gene lost 2 bases and the J gene lost 5 bases, with 4 bases spanning the gap. The CDR3 runs 12 residues. The CDR3 here is CASSLSYQPQHF. The CDR3 coding sequence is TGTGCCAGCAGTTTATCGTATCAGCCCCAGCATTTT.

V gene TRBV27 combines with J gene TRBJ2-7; D remains unclear. Deletions cut 3 bases from V and 2 bases from J, with 11 bases between. This CDR3 is built from 14 residues. Germline CDR1 is MNHEY and CDR2 is SMNVEV (reference sequence). The CDR3 nucleotides are TGTGCCAGCAGTTTTGGCCCCGGACCCTACGAGCAGTACTTC. Its translation: CASSFGPGPYEQYF.

The table lists this clone with a few counts. The rearrangement uses TRBV7-2 and TRBJ2-2; a possible D gene is TRBD2 (6 bases). V was clipped by 5 bases and J by 7 bases, with 17 bases between them. CDR3 length equals 15 residues. Germline V gene data show CDR1 as SGHTA and CDR2 as FQGNSA. CDR3 bases: TGTGCCAGCAGCCCCCCCGGCGGGGAGGTCGGGGAGCTGTTTTTT. It is translated as CASSPPGGEVGELFF.

CDR3: CASSKTGGGYGYTF. The CDR3 region has the DNA TGTGCCAGCAGCAAAACAGGAGGCGGCTATGGCTACACCTTC. This sequence joins TRBV6-5 and TRBJ1-2; TRBD1 might be the D (5 bases). V shed 6 bases and J shed 4 bases, with 15 bases lying between them. CDR3 length: 14 residues. Germline CDR1 MNHEY, CDR2 SVGAGI.

The rearrangement links TRBV7-2 to TRBJ2-7, with unresolved D. The CDR3 has 13 amino acids. CDR1 and CDR2 from the germline V gene are SGHTA and FQGNSA. The V and J ends lost 3 bases and 2 bases respectively, with 8 bases between them. CDR3 DNA sequence: TGTGCCAGCAGCTTTAAGGGCCCCTACGAGCAGTACTTC. Translating it yields CASSFKGPYEQYF.

This clone came up once. V is TRBV5-1 and J is TRBJ2-2; unclear D gene. The CDR3 loop spans 15 amino acids. CDR1 and CDR2 (germline): SGHRS, YFSETQ. Trimming removed 0 bases at V and 0 bases at J, with 6 bases between. The CDR3 reads CASSLAVANTGELFF. CDR3 bases: TGCGCCAGCAGCTTGGCAGTTGCGAACACCGGGGAGCTGTTTTTT.

J is TRBJ1-2 and V is TRBV6-5, with D possibly being TRBD1 (5 bases). Germline loops: CDR1 MNHEY, CDR2 SVGAGI. The CDR3 is 14 residues long. V lost 5 bases to trimming and J lost 2 bases, with 12 bases between them. CDR3 in amino acids: CASSLRAVNYGYTF. The CDR3 nucleotides read TGTGCCAGCAGTCTCAGGGCCGTGAACTATGGCTACACCTTC.

The V call is TRBV7-2, the J call TRBJ1-1; no reliable D call. This CDR3 contains 14 residues. Trimming cost V 5 bases and J 0 bases, with 10 bases left between them. Germline CDR1 reads SGHTA; CDR2 reads FQGNSA. This CDR3 is CASSLEGLNTEAFF. CDR3 DNA sequence: TGTGCCAGCAGCCTGGAGGGTTTGAACACTGAAGCTTTCTTT.

This chain links TRBV6-2 or TRBV6-3 with TRBJ1-3; no clear D. This CDR3 comprises 13 residues. V shed 2 bases and J shed 0 bases, with 2 bases lying between them. Germline CDR1 and CDR2: MNHEY and SVGEGT. The DNA for the CDR3 is TGTGCCAGCAGTTACGTCTCTGGAAACACCATATATTTT. This gives the protein CASSYVSGNTIYF.

This chain joins TRBV7-6 and TRBJ2-2; 7 nucleotides align to TRBD2. Unmatched junction bases numbered 13, after V lost 2 bases and J lost 4 bases. CDR3 length: 18 residues. Germline CDR1 reads SGHVS; CDR2 reads FNYEAQ. Here the CDR3 reads CASSLYRGAGVTTGELFF. The CDR3 DNA sequence: TGTGCCAGCAGCTTATATCGAGGGGCGGGAGTGACCACCGGGGAGCTGTTTTTT.

This sequence joins TRBV6-1 and TRBJ1-1; D remains ambiguous. CDR1 and CDR2 from the germline V gene are MNHNS and SASEGT. With 1 base removed from V and 5 bases from J, the gap between germline ends came to 14 bases. This CDR3 spans 15 amino acids. The CDR3 bases are TGTGCCAGCAGTGAAGTCGAGGCGGGGAAAACTGAAGCTTTCTTT. Translating it yields CASSEVEAGKTEAFF.

The chain is built from TRBV5-1 and TRBJ2-7; D not resolved. Germline values: CDR1 SGHRS, CDR2 YFSETQ. Trimming stripped 4 bases from V and 6 bases from J, with 11 bases between. CDR3 length equals 12 residues. This CDR3 reads CASSLDTFEQYF. The DNA of the CDR3 is TGCGCCAGCAGCCTAGACACCTTCGAGCAGTACTTC.

The CDR3 loop reads CASSLVASGSNEQFF. In nucleotides, the CDR3 is TGTGCCAGCAGTTTAGTAGCTAGCGGGAGCAATGAGCAGTTCTTC. V is TRBV28 and J is TRBJ2-1, with TRBD2 matching over 10 bases. CDR3 size: 15 residues. Germline values: CDR1 MDHEN, CDR2 SYDVKM. The ends lost 2 bases at V and 6 bases at J; junction bases unmatched: 4. The variable domain in full, completed from reference TRBV28 and TRBJ2-1, reads DVKVTQSSRYLVKRTGEKVFLECVQDMDHENMFWYRQDPGLGLRLIYFSYDVKMKEKGDIPEGYSVSREKKERFSLILESASTNQTSMYLCASSLVASGSNEQFFGPGTRLTVL.

V is TRBV27 and J is TRBJ1-1; D perhaps matches TRBD1 (6 bases). Trimming stripped 6 bases from V and 1 base from J, with 9 bases between. The CDR3 extends over 13 amino acids. Germline CDR1 reads MNHEY; CDR2 reads SMNVEV (reference sequence). Written as DNA, the CDR3 is TGTGCCAGCAGGCTGGGACAGAACACTGAAGCTTTCTTT. Translated: CASRLGQNTEAFF.

The rearrangement links TRBV4-3 to TRBJ2-3; 7 positions match TRBD1. V was clipped by 1 base and J by 3 bases; unmatched bases: 4. This CDR3 has 15 residues. CDR1 and CDR2 from the germline V gene are LGHNA and YSLEER. DNA for the CDR3: TGCGCCAGCAGCCAAGGACAGGGTCTGACAGATACGCAGTATTTT. It codes for CASSQGQGLTDTQYF.

J is TRBJ1-3 and V is TRBV30, with D unclear. CDR3 size: 11 residues. Per germline, CDR1 GTSNPN and CDR2 SVGIG (reference sequence). V was cut by 3 bases and J by 10 bases, with 10 bases left in between. CDR3 DNA: TGTGCCTGGAGAGGGTTAGGAACCATATATTTT. Protein: CAWRGLGTIYF. Together with reference TRBV30 and TRBJ1-3, the CDR3 gives the full variable domain: SQTIHQWPATLVQPVGSPLSLECTVEGTSNPNLYWYRQAAGRGLQLLFYSVGIGQISSEVPQNLSASRPQDRQFILSSKKLLLSDSGFYLCAWRGLGTIYFGEGSWLTVV.

This clone has more than one count but fewer than ten. The rearrangement links TRBV7-2 to TRBJ1-2; D perhaps matches TRBD1 (5 bases). The CDR3 runs to 16 residues. Trimming removed 1 base at V and 0 bases at J, with 12 bases between. Germline V gives CDR1 SGHTA, CDR2 FQGNSA. The CDR3 loop reads CASSLVWGSTNYGYTF. CDR3 sequence (DNA): TGTGCCAGCAGCTTAGTATGGGGCAGCACTAACTATGGCTACACCTTC.

The CDR3 bases are TGTGCCAGCAGCGTAGGGGGGGACCATCAGCCCCAGCATTTT. Its translation is CASSVGGDHQPQHF. This chain joins TRBV9 and TRBJ1-5; TRBD1 is a possible D gene (5 bases). V shed 0 bases and J shed 5 bases, with 9 bases lying between them. This CDR3 spans 14 amino acids. Germline V gives CDR1 SGDLS, CDR2 YYNGEE. The variable domain in full, with the rest retrieved from reference TRBV9 and TRBJ1-5, is DSGVTQTPKHLITATGQRVTLRCSPRSGDLSVYWYQQSLDQGLQFLIQYYNGEERAKGNILERFSAQQFPDLHSELNLSSLELGDSALYFCASSVGGDHQPQHFGDGTRLSIL.

The J gene is TRBJ2-7, the V gene TRBV4-2; 8 bases map to TRBD2. V was pared by 0 bases and J by 4 bases, with 2 bases of the junction left unmatched. The CDR3 runs 14 residues. CDR1 and CDR2 from the germline V gene are LGHNA and YNFKEQ. Here the CDR3 DNA reads TGTGCCAGCAGCCAAGAACTAGCGGTGTACGAGCAGTACTTC. The encoded protein is CASSQELAVYEQYF.

This clone has more than one count but fewer than ten. V usage is TRBV30 and J usage is TRBJ2-7; D might be TRBD1 (5 bases). The CDR3 contains 12 residues. The V gene's germline CDR1 is GTSNPN and CDR2 SVGIG (reference sequence). The V and J ends lost 1 base and 5 bases respectively, with 9 bases between them. The DNA for the CDR3 is TGTGCCTGGAGTGGGGGCGCGAACGAGCAGTACTTC. Amino acids: CAWSGGANEQYF.

The sample holds one count of this clone. This rearrangement joins TRBV28 to TRBJ1-2; 8 nucleotides match TRBD1. The CDR3 covers 14 residues. Germline V gene lookup returns CDR1 MDHEN and CDR2 SYDVKM. The junction had 7 bases not matched to a gene; V was cut back by 6 bases and J by 4 bases. The CDR3 DNA follows: TGTGCCAGCAGCCGACAGGGGACTCCCTATGGCTACACCTTC. Its protein product is CASSRQGTPYGYTF.

V is TRBV20-1 and J is TRBJ2-3; 14 nucleotides match TRBD2. The CDR3 consists of 18 residues. V gave up 3 bases and J gave up 3 bases; unmatched junction bases: 11. The germline V gene encodes CDR1 DFQATT and CDR2 SNEGSKA (reference sequence). CDR3 DNA sequence: TGCAGTGCTAGTCAGTCCAGGACTAGCGGGAGGAGGACAGATACGCAGTATTTT. This encodes CSASQSRTSGRRTDTQYF.

The gene calls are TRBV5-4 and TRBJ2-5; D not resolved. V was clipped by 2 bases and J by 5 bases, with 7 bases between them. CDR3 length: 12 amino acids. Per germline, CDR1 SGHNT and CDR2 YYREEE (reference sequence). The CDR3 bases are TGTGCCAGCAGCTTAGGCAAGGAGACCCAGTACTTC. It is translated as CASSLGKETQYF.